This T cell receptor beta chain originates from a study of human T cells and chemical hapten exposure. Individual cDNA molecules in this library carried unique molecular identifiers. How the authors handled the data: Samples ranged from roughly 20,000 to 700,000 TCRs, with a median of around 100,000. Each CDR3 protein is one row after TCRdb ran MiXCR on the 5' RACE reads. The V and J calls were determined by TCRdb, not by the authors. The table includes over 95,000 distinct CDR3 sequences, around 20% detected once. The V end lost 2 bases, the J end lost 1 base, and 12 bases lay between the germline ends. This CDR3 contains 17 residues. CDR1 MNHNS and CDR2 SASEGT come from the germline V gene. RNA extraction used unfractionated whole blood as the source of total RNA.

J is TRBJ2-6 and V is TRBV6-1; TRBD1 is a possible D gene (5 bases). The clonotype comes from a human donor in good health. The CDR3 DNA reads TGTGCCAGCAGTGAACGACAGTGGTTTTCTGGGGCCAACGTCCTGACTTTC. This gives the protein CASSERQWFSGANVLTF.